Below, one T cell receptor (beta chain) is given with its context. The target antigen is unknown. The same CDR3 also results from other DNA sequences found in this sample. Trimming took off 4 bases at V and 4 bases at J, with 10 bases between the two ends. Germline loops: CDR1 SGHAT, CDR2 FQNNGV. The CDR3 loop spans 13 amino acids. This sample stems from a study of cytomegalovirus exposure and HLA in healthy donors. Overall study findings and caveats: With later analysis, a missense DCLRE1C variant became linked to TCR beta V- and J-gene trimming. At a 0.05 false discovery rate, a later analysis found some 18,000 TCR beta sequences to be associated with HLA alleles.

With 60 Vbeta and 13 Jbeta primers, the PCR was carried out. TCRdb's copy holds only in-frame clones and misses some; the assay was immunoSEQ multiplex PCR. The sample contains some 100,000 clones, roughly 77% of which appear only once. This receptor was taken from a woman aged 50 to 60 in good health and CMV-seropositive. The V and J genes are TRBV11-2 and TRBJ1-2; D is perhaps TRBD1 (6 bases). Sample: PBMCs. The CDR3 DNA is TGTGCCAGCAGCTCAACAGGGCCCTATGGCTACACCTTC. Translating gives CASSSTGPYGYTF. The full variable domain, its missing parts supplied by reference TRBV11-2 and TRBJ1-2, is EAGVAQSPRYKIIEKRQSVAFWCNPISGHATLYWYQQILGQGPKLLIQFQNNGVVDDSQLPKDRFSAERLKGVDSTLKIQPAKLEDSAVYLCASSSTGPYGYTFGSGTRLTVV.